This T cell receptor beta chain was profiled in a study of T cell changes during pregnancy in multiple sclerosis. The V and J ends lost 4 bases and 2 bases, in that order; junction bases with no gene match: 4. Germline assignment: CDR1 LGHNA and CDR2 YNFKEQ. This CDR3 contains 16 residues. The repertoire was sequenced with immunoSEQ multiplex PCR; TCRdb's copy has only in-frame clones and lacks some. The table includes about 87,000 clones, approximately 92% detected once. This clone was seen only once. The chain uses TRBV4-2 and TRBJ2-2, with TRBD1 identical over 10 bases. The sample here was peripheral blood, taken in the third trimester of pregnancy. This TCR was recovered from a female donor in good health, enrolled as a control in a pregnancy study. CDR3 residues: CASSLRTGGNTGELFF. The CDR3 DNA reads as TGTGCCAGCAGCCTGCGGACAGGGGGAAACACCGGGGAGCTGTTTTTT.